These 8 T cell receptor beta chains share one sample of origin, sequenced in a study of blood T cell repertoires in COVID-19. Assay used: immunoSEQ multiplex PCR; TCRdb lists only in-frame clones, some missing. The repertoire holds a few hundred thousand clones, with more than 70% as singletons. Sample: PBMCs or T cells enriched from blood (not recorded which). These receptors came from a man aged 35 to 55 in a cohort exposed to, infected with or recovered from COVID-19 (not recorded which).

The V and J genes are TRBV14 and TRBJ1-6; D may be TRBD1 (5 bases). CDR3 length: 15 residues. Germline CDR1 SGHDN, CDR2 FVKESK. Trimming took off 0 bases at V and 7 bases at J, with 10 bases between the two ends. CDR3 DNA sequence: TGTGCCAGCAGCCAAGATGGACGGGGGAATTCACCCCTCCACTTT. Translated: CASSQDGRGNSPLHF.

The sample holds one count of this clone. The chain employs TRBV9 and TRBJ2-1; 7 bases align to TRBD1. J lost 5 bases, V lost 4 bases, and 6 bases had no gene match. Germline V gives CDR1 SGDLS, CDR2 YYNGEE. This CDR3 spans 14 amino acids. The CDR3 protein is CASSPQTGNNEQFF. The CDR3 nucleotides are TGTGCCAGCAGCCCCCAGACAGGGAACAATGAGCAGTTCTTC.

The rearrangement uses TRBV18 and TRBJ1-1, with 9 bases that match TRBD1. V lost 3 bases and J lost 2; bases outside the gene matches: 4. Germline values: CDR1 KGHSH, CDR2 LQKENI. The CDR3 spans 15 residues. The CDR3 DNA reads TGTGCCAGCTCACCCAGACAGGGGGGAAACACTGAAGCTTTCTTT. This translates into CASSPRQGGNTEAFF.

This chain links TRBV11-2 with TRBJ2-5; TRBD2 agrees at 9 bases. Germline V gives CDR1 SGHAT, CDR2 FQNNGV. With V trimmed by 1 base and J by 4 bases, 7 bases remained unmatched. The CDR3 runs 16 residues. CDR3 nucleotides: TGTGCCAGCAGCTTAGGGGGTAGCGGGAGTAGAGAGACCCAGTACTTC. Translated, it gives CASSLGGSGSRETQYF.

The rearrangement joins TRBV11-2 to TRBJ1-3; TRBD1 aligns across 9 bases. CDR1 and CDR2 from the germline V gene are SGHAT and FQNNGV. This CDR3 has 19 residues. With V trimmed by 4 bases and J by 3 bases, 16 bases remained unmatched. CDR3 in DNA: TGTGCCAGCAGCTCCTTTAGTAGGGGGACAGGGAAGAGTGGAAACACCATATATTTT. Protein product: CASSSFSRGTGKSGNTIYF. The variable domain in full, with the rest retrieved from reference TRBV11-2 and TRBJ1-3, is EAGVAQSPRYKIIEKRQSVAFWCNPISGHATLYWYQQILGQGPKLLIQFQNNGVVDDSQLPKDRFSAERLKGVDSTLKIQPAKLEDSAVYLCASSSFSRGTGKSGNTIYFGEGSWLTVV.

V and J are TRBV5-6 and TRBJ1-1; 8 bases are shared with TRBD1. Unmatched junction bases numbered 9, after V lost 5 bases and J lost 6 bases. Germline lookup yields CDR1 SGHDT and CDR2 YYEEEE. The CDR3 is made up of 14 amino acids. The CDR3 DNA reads TGTGCCAGCAGTTATAAGACAGGGGTGGCTGAAGCTTTCTTT. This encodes CASSYKTGVAEAFF.

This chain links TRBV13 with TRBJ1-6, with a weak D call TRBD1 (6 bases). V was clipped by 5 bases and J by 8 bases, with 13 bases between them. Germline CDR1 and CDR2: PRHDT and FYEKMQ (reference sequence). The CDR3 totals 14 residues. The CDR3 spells CASSLQGFDSPLHF. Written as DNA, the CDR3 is TGTGCCAGCAGCCTCCAGGGGTTCGATTCACCCCTCCACTTT.

The CDR3 here is CASSQDGAGAEKLFF. The CDR3, as DNA: TGCGCCAGCAGCCAAGATGGGGCAGGGGCAGAAAAACTGTTTTTT. This sequence joins TRBV4-1 and TRBJ1-4; possibly TRBD1 for D (6 bases). Trimming took off 0 bases at V and 8 bases at J, with 13 bases between the two ends. Germline CDR1 MGHRA, CDR2 YSYEKL. The CDR3 runs 15 residues.